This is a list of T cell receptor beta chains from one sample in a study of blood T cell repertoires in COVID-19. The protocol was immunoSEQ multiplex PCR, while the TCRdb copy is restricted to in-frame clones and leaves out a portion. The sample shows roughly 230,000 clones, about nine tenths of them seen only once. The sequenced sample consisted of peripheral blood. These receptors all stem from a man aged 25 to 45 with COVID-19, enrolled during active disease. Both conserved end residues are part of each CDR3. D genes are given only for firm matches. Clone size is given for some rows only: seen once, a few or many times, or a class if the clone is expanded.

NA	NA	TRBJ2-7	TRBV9	CASSVDRGRDYEQYF	TGTGCCAGCAGCGTAGATCGCGGCAGGGACTACGAGCAGTACTTC
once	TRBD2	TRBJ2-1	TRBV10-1	CASSEPASGGMRFF	TGCGCCAGCAGTGAACCGGCTAGCGGGGGGATGCGGTTCTTC
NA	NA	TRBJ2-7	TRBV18	CASSPPPGHGTYEQYF	TGTGCCAGCTCACCACCTCCGGGACACGGAACCTACGAGCAGTACTTC
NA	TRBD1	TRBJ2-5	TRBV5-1	CASSPGQGETQYF	TGCGCCAGCAGCCCTGGACAGGGAGAGACCCAGTACTTC
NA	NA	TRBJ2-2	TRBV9	CASSVEALANTGELFF	TGTGCCAGCAGCGTAGAGGCCCTAGCGAACACCGGGGAGCTGTTTTTT
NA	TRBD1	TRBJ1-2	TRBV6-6	CASSYNDRAGGYTF	TGTGCCAGCAGTTACAATGACAGGGCCGGCGGCTACACCTTC
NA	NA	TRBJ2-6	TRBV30	CAWRASGANVLTF	TGTGCCTGGAGAGCCTCTGGGGCCAACGTCCTGACTTTC
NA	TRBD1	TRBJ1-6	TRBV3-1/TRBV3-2	CASSQAGQGGYSPLHF	TGTGCCAGCAGCCAAGCCGGACAGGGGGGATATTCACCCCTCCACTTT
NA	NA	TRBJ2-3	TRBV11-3	CASSFSTDTQYF	TGTGCCAGCAGCTTTTCTACAGATACGCAGTATTTT
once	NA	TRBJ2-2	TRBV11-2	CASSFLATGELFF	TGTGCCAGCAGCTTCTTAGCCACCGGGGAGCTGTTTTTT
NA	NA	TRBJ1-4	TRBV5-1	CASSLSATNEKLFF	TGCGCCAGCAGCCTTTCGGCAACTAATGAAAAACTGTTTTTT
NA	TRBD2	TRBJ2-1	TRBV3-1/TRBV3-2	CASRLAGGRNEQFF	TGTGCCAGCAGACTAGCGGGGGGCCGGAATGAGCAGTTCTTC
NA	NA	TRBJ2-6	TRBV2	CASTGPGDLSGANVLTF	TGTGCCAGCACCGGTCCGGGGGACTTATCTGGGGCCAACGTCCTGACTTTC
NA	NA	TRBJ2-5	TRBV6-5	CASSSYEQETQYF	TGTGCCAGCAGCTCGTACGAGCAAGAGACCCAGTACTTC
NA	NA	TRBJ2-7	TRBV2	CASSVTTYEQYF	TGTGCCAGCAGCGTGACTACCTACGAGCAGTACTTC
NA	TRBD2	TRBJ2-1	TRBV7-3	CASSRSGGSSYNEQFF	TGTGCCAGCAGCAGGAGCGGGGGTAGCTCCTACAATGAGCAGTTCTTC
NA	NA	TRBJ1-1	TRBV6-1	CASSETLRMVPEGTEAFF	TGTGCCAGCAGTGAGACCCTCCGAATGGTGCCAGAGGGCACTGAAGCTTTCTTT
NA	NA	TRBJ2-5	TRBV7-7	CASSLAGTQETQYF	TGTGCCAGCAGCTTGGCGGGGACCCAAGAGACCCAGTACTTC
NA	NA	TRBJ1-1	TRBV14	CASSLFRGVNTEAFF	TGTGCCAGCAGCCTCTTTCGGGGGGTGAACACTGAAGCTTTCTTT
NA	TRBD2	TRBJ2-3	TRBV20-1	CSASRASGGPSTDTQYF	TGCAGTGCTAGTAGGGCTAGCGGGGGGCCGAGCACAGATACGCAGTATTTT
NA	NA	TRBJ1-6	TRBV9	CASSDQWRPDSPLHF	TGTGCCAGCAGCGACCAGTGGAGGCCCGATTCACCCCTCCACTTT
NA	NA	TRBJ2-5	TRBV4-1	CASSQGPGPYQETQYF	TGCGCCAGCAGCCAAGGTCCAGGGCCCTACCAAGAGACCCAGTACTTC
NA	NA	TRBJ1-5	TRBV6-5	CASTLERSGEPQHF	TGTGCCAGCACCCTCGAACGGTCGGGGGAACCCCAGCATTTT
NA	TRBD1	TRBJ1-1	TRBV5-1	CASSWDRLNTEAFF	TGCGCCAGCAGCTGGGACAGGCTGAACACTGAAGCTTTCTTT
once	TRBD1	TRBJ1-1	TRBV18	CASSLTSGTANTEAFF	TGTGCCAGCTCACTGACCTCCGGGACAGCGAACACTGAAGCTTTCTTT
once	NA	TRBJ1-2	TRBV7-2	CASSYNRNGYTF	TGTGCCAGCAGCTATAACAGGAATGGCTACACCTTC
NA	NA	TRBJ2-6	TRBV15	CATSVRTAGANVLTF	TGTGCCACCAGCGTCCGGACAGCTGGGGCCAACGTCCTGACTTTC
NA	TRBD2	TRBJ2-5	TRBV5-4	CASSLVSASGGHETQYF	TGTGCCAGCAGCTTGGTTTCCGCTAGCGGGGGACACGAGACCCAGTACTTC
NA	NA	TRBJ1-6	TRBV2	CASRSSRGRNSPLHF	TGTGCCAGCAGGTCGTCTCGAGGGCGTAATTCACCCCTCCACTTT
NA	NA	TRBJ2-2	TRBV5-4	CASSLGGVGELFF	TGTGCCAGCAGCTTAGGGGGAGTGGGGGAGCTGTTTTTT
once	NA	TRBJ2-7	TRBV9	CASSLADQGGTKQYF	TGTGCCAGCAGCCTCGCGGACCAGGGGGGTACGAAGCAGTACTTC
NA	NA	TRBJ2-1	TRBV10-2	CASSGSVGADNEQFF	TGCGCCAGCAGTGGGAGTGTGGGGGCCGACAATGAGCAGTTCTTC
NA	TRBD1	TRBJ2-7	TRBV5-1	CASSIGTASYEQYF	TGCGCCAGCAGCATCGGGACAGCTTCCTACGAGCAGTACTTC
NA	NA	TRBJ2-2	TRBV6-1	CASSERSGLNTGELFF	TGTGCCAGCAGTGAACGTTCTGGGCTAAACACCGGGGAGCTGTTTTTT
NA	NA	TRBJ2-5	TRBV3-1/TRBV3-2	CASSQGGGQETQYF	TGTGCCAGCAGCCAAGGAGGGGGTCAAGAGACCCAGTACTTC
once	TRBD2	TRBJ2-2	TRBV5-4	CASSLVGGFGSGELFF	TGTGCCAGCAGCTTAGTCGGGGGGTTTGGGTCCGGGGAGCTGTTTTTT
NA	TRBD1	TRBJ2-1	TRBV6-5	CASSYSAGTGRNEQFF	TGTGCCAGCAGTTACTCCGCCGGGACAGGGCGCAATGAGCAGTTCTTC
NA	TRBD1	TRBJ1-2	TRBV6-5	CAIRPGGQGNYGYTF	TGTGCCATCAGGCCCGGGGGACAGGGGAACTATGGCTACACCTTC
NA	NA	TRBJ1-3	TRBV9	CASSVDDSSGNTIYF	TGTGCCAGCAGCGTGGATGACAGCTCTGGAAACACCATATATTTT
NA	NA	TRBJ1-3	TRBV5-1	CASTLGGLGNTIYF	TGCGCCAGCACGCTCGGGGGGCTAGGAAACACCATATATTTT
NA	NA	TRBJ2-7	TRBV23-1	CASSQSRAAPYEQYF	TGCGCCAGCAGTCAATCGAGGGCAGCACCCTACGAGCAGTACTTC
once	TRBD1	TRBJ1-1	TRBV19	CASSIQGVAAEAFF	TGTGCCAGTAGTATTCAGGGGGTGGCAGCTGAAGCTTTCTTT